This is a list of T cell receptor beta chains from one sample in a study of cytomegalovirus exposure and HLA in healthy donors. Clones were sequenced by immunoSEQ multiplex PCR, and TCRdb holds only the in-frame ones, with some missing. The sample is made up of 20,000 or so clones, and the top ten hold roughly a fifth of it. The sequenced sample was PBMCs. The receptor set was obtained from a man aged 55-75 years in good health and CMV-seropositive. The CDR3 runs from the conserved cysteine through the conserved F or W. Fields, in order: CDR3 protein, CDR3 DNA, clone size, CDR3 length, V gene, D gene, J gene. The D gene is left open where the match is weak. Clone size, where shown, is once, few, many, or a class for clones that have expanded.

cdr3_aa: CASSDPGLMLYEQYF; cdr3_nt: TGTGCCAGTAGTGATCCGGGACTTATGCTTTACGAGCAGTACTTC; clone_size: -; cdr3_length: 15; v_call: TRBV19; d_call: -; j_call: TRBJ2-7
cdr3_aa: CASSQDKRDRGFTNEKLFF; cdr3_nt: TGTGCCAGCAGCCAAGATAAAAGGGACAGGGGGTTCACTAATGAAAAACTGTTTTTT; clone_size: -; cdr3_length: 19; v_call: TRBV4-2; d_call: TRBD1; j_call: TRBJ1-4
cdr3_aa: CASSPPGLETQYF; cdr3_nt: TGTGCCAGCTCACCCCCCGGTTTAGAGACCCAGTACTTC; clone_size: -; cdr3_length: 13; v_call: TRBV18; d_call: -; j_call: TRBJ2-5
cdr3_aa: CASSVGAPAAKQLQHF; cdr3_nt: TGTGCCAGCAGTGTCGGTGCCCCCGCCGCCAAACAGCTCCAGCATTTT; clone_size: -; cdr3_length: 16; v_call: TRBV2; d_call: -; j_call: TRBJ1-5
cdr3_aa: CASSLIGEGELFF; cdr3_nt: TGCGCCAGCAGCTTGATCGGGGAAGGGGAGCTGTTTTTT; clone_size: -; cdr3_length: 13; v_call: TRBV5-1; d_call: -; j_call: TRBJ2-2
cdr3_aa: CASSSQVVNTEAFF; cdr3_nt: TGCGCCAGCAGTTCCCAGGTAGTGAACACTGAAGCTTTCTTT; clone_size: -; cdr3_length: 14; v_call: TRBV5-1; d_call: -; j_call: TRBJ1-1
cdr3_aa: CASSEVERGNTIYF; cdr3_nt: TGTGCCAGCAGTGAAGTAGAACGGGGAAACACCATATATTTT; clone_size: -; cdr3_length: 14; v_call: TRBV6-1; d_call: -; j_call: TRBJ1-3
cdr3_aa: CAINRRSPFGYTF; cdr3_nt: TGTGCCATCAACAGAAGGTCACCTTTTGGCTACACCTTC; clone_size: -; cdr3_length: 13; v_call: TRBV10-3; d_call: -; j_call: TRBJ1-2
cdr3_aa: CAWSPGRLYGYTF; cdr3_nt: TGTGCCTGGAGCCCCGGGAGACTCTATGGCTACACCTTC; clone_size: -; cdr3_length: 13; v_call: TRBV30; d_call: -; j_call: TRBJ1-2
cdr3_aa: CASSLDGDRSREAFF; cdr3_nt: TGCGCCAGCAGCTTGGATGGTGACAGGTCGAGAGAGGCTTTCTTT; clone_size: -; cdr3_length: 15; v_call: TRBV5-1; d_call: -; j_call: TRBJ1-1
cdr3_aa: CASSLDASGYTF; cdr3_nt: TGCGCCAGCAGCTTGGACGCGAGTGGCTACACCTTC; clone_size: -; cdr3_length: 12; v_call: TRBV5-1; d_call: -; j_call: TRBJ1-2
cdr3_aa: CASSRLSGQYNEQFF; cdr3_nt: TGCGCCAGCAGCCGGCTTAGCGGGCAGTACAATGAGCAGTTCTTC; clone_size: -; cdr3_length: 15; v_call: TRBV5-1; d_call: TRBD2; j_call: TRBJ2-1
cdr3_aa: CASSQGPAGGYEQYF; cdr3_nt: TGTGCCAGCAGCCAAGGTCCAGCGGGAGGATACGAGCAGTACTTC; clone_size: -; cdr3_length: 15; v_call: TRBV4-2; d_call: TRBD2; j_call: TRBJ2-7
cdr3_aa: CSALSSGRPRGELFF; cdr3_nt: TGCAGCGCCTTGTCTAGCGGGAGGCCTCGGGGGGAGCTGTTTTTT; clone_size: -; cdr3_length: 15; v_call: TRBV29-1; d_call: TRBD2; j_call: TRBJ2-2
cdr3_aa: CASSPDRASGNTIYF; cdr3_nt: TGTGCCAGTAGTCCGGACAGGGCCTCTGGAAACACCATATATTTT; clone_size: -; cdr3_length: 15; v_call: TRBV19; d_call: TRBD1; j_call: TRBJ1-3
cdr3_aa: CASSGRTQETQYF; cdr3_nt: TGTGCCAGTAGCGGGAGGACTCAAGAGACCCAGTACTTC; clone_size: -; cdr3_length: 13; v_call: TRBV19; d_call: TRBD2; j_call: TRBJ2-5
cdr3_aa: CASYRSGTGGGYTF; cdr3_nt: TGTGCCAGTTACCGTTCCGGGACAGGGGGGGGCTACACCTTC; clone_size: -; cdr3_length: 14; v_call: TRBV27; d_call: TRBD1; j_call: TRBJ1-2
cdr3_aa: CASSLDWDGYTF; cdr3_nt: TGTGCCAGCAGCCTGGACTGGGATGGCTACACCTTC; clone_size: -; cdr3_length: 12; v_call: TRBV9; d_call: -; j_call: TRBJ1-2
cdr3_aa: CASGPPGQVIYNEQFF; cdr3_nt: TGTGCTAGTGGCCCGCCGGGACAGGTGATCTACAATGAGCAGTTCTTC; clone_size: medium-sized; cdr3_length: 16; v_call: TRBV12-5; d_call: TRBD1; j_call: TRBJ2-1
cdr3_aa: CASSLGGGGNQPQHF; cdr3_nt: TGTGCCAGCTCTTTGGGGGGAGGTGGCAATCAGCCCCAGCATTTT; clone_size: -; cdr3_length: 15; v_call: TRBV18; d_call: -; j_call: TRBJ1-5